This is a list of T cell receptor beta chains from one sample in a study of T cells in Graves' hyperthyroidism and ophthalmopathy. TCRdb ran MiXCR on the multiplex PCR reads and lists one entry per CDR3 protein. The repertoire holds around 340,000 distinct CDR3 sequences, with approximately 18% as singletons. Specimen: blood. The source of these receptors is a woman aged 25 to 39 with Graves' hyperthyroidism that later progressed to Graves' ophthalmopathy. The CDR3 runs from the conserved cysteine through the conserved F or W. Each record gives: clone size, J gene, D gene, V gene, CDR3 protein, CDR3 DNA. A D gene is named only where the DNA matches it firmly. A clone size is listed for some rows: how often the clone was seen (once, few, many), or a class if it is expanded.

size: many; J: TRBJ2-7; D: -; V: TRBV2; CDR3: CASSDRQISYEQYF; DNA: TGTGCCAGCAGTGATAGACAGATCTCCTACGAGCAGTACTTC
size: many; J: TRBJ2-7; D: -; V: TRBV28; CDR3: CASSFSRGREQYF; DNA: TGTGCCAGCAGTTTCTCCAGGGGTAGGGAGCAGTACTTC
size: -; J: TRBJ1-1; D: -; V: TRBV5-5; CDR3: CASSPPQGGATEAFF; DNA: TGTGCCAGCAGCCCCCCCCAGGGAGGGGCGACCGAAGCTTTCTTT
size: -; J: TRBJ2-3; D: TRBD1; V: TRBV5-1; CDR3: CASSLGDRVEADTQYF; DNA: TGCGCCAGCAGCTTGGGGGACAGGGTGGAGGCGGATACGCAGTATTTT
size: many; J: TRBJ2-7; D: TRBD1; V: TRBV11-2; CDR3: CASSFGTGTSFYEQYF; DNA: TGTGCCAGCAGCTTTGGGACAGGGACATCCTTCTACGAGCAGTACTTC
size: many; J: TRBJ1-1; D: -; V: TRBV28; CDR3: CASSRYRSWGTEAFF; DNA: TGTGCCAGCAGTCGATATCGATCTTGGGGAACTGAAGCTTTCTTT
size: many; J: TRBJ2-1; D: TRBD2; V: TRBV19; CDR3: CASSIGREGRDEQFF; DNA: TGTGCCAGTAGTATAGGGCGGGAGGGCCGAGATGAGCAGTTCTTC
size: many; J: TRBJ2-5; D: TRBD2; V: TRBV20-1; CDR3: CSARLAGGRETQYF; DNA: TGCAGTGCTAGATTAGCGGGGGGGCGAGAGACCCAGTACTTC
size: many; J: TRBJ2-5; D: -; V: TRBV10-3; CDR3: CAISESGGRSQGGQYF; DNA: TGTGCCATCAGTGAGTCAGGAGGCCGCTCCCAAGGTGGCCAGTACTTC
size: -; J: TRBJ2-7; D: TRBD1; V: TRBV20-1; CDR3: CSARFEQETGPGKGIYEQYF; DNA: TGCAGTGCTAGATTTGAACAGGAGACAGGGCCGGGCAAGGGCATCTACGAGCAGTACTTC
size: many; J: TRBJ1-5; D: -; V: TRBV5-1; CDR3: CASSLIPGRNQPQHF; DNA: TGCGCCAGCAGCTTGATCCCAGGGAGAAATCAGCCCCAGCATTTT
size: many; J: TRBJ1-2; D: -; V: TRBV5-6; CDR3: CASSNRTGRRVNYGYTF; DNA: TGTGCCAGCAGCAACCGCACCGGAAGACGAGTTAACTATGGCTACACCTTC
size: -; J: TRBJ2-1; D: TRBD1; V: TRBV25-1; CDR3: CASSEPGQGGNEQFF; DNA: TGTGCCAGCAGTGAACCGGGACAGGGAGGCAATGAGCAGTTCTTC
size: many; J: TRBJ2-3; D: -; V: TRBV7-9; CDR3: CASSLGLYMLDTQYF; DNA: TGTGCCAGCAGCTTAGGGCTGTATATGTTAGATACGCAGTATTTT
size: many; J: TRBJ2-7; D: -; V: TRBV5-1; CDR3: CASSWTAGEYEQYF; DNA: TGCGCCAGCAGTTGGACCGCGGGTGAATACGAGCAGTACTTC
size: many; J: TRBJ2-1; D: TRBD2; V: TRBV7-2; CDR3: CASSLDERGGYNEQFF; DNA: TGTGCCAGCAGCTTAGATGAGCGGGGGGGTTACAATGAGCAGTTCTTC
size: many; J: TRBJ2-5; D: -; V: TRBV3-1; CDR3: CASSSSAPTKETQYF; DNA: TGTGCCAGCAGCTCATCAGCGCCAACTAAAGAGACCCAGTACTTC
size: many; J: TRBJ2-7; D: -; V: TRBV2; CDR3: CASLDSHSYEQYF; DNA: TGTGCCAGCCTGGACAGCCACTCCTACGAGCAGTACTTC
size: many; J: TRBJ1-6; D: -; V: TRBV10-3; CDR3: CAISESSGSYNSPLHF; DNA: TGTGCCATCAGTGAGTCGTCAGGCTCCTATAATTCACCCCTCCACTTT
size: few; J: TRBJ1-5; D: TRBD1; V: TRBV5-1; CDR3: CASSLVPGQRPTIYSNQPQHF; DNA: TGCGCCAGCAGCCTAGTCCCGGGACAGCGCCCTACGATATATAGCAATCAGCCCCAGCATTTT
size: once; J: TRBJ2-1; D: -; V: TRBV12-3/TRBV12-4; CDR3: CASRHRHPIVNEQFF; DNA: TGTGCCAGCAGACACAGGCACCCGATCGTCAATGAGCAGTTCTTC
size: many; J: TRBJ1-1; D: -; V: TRBV27; CDR3: CASSPSQGALNTEAFF; DNA: TGTGCCAGCAGCCCCTCGCAGGGCGCTCTGAACACTGAAGCTTTCTTT